This is a list of T cell receptor beta chains from one sample in a study of CD8 T cells in ankylosing spondylitis. TCRdb re-derived calls from the 5' RACE reads in MiXCR, one entry per CDR3 protein. The sample lists about 240,000 distinct CDR3 sequences; about 10% were seen once. The sequencing input was blood, either unsorted or a sorted T cell fraction (not recorded which). Every receptor here comes from a male donor with ankylosing spondylitis or in good health (not recorded which). Both conserved end residues are part of each CDR3. A D gene is named only where the DNA matches it firmly. Rows may omit the clone size; those that give it use once, few, many or a size class.

TRBJ2-3,-,TRBV28,-,17,CASSSPRTPGRTDTQYF,TGTGCCAGCAGTTCTCCTCGGACGCCCGGTCGCACAGATACGCAGTATTTT
TRBJ2-7,-,TRBV2,-,15,CASSRSGALSYEQYF,TGTGCCAGCAGTCGGTCGGGGGCGCTTTCCTACGAGCAGTACTTC
TRBJ2-7,TRBD2,TRBV12-5,-,17,CASGLVLGRESSYEQYF,TGTGCTAGTGGTTTGGTACTGGGGCGGGAGAGCTCCTACGAGCAGTACTTC
TRBJ2-4,TRBD1,TRBV29-1,many,12,CSASRGQNIQYF,TGCAGCGCATCTAGGGGGCAAAACATTCAGTACTTC
TRBJ2-1,-,TRBV7-9,few,15,CASSSLHRDHNEQFF,TGTGCCAGCAGCTCTCTCCATCGGGATCACAATGAGCAGTTCTTC
TRBJ2-3,TRBD1,TRBV5-1,many,15,CASSFGQGNTDTQYF,TGCGCCAGCAGCTTCGGACAGGGAAACACAGATACGCAGTATTTT
TRBJ2-3,-,TRBV7-7,-,16,CASSFAPGGGPDTQYF,TGTGCCAGCAGCTTTGCCCCGGGGGGCGGGCCGGATACGCAGTATTTT
TRBJ2-1,TRBD2,TRBV9,many,15,CASSGSSGSYNEQFF,TGTGCCAGCAGCGGGTCGAGCGGGAGCTACAATGAGCAGTTCTTC
TRBJ1-1,-,TRBV20-1,many,12,CSASSPNREAFF,TGCAGTGCTAGTAGTCCGAACAGGGAAGCTTTCTTT
TRBJ2-7,TRBD1,TRBV5-1,many,15,CASSTGQGWAYEQYF,TGCGCCAGCAGCACCGGACAGGGATGGGCTTACGAGCAGTACTTC
TRBJ2-3,-,TRBV12-3/TRBV12-4,many,12,CASSLNTDTQYF,TGTGCCAGCAGTTTGAACACAGATACGCAGTATTTT
TRBJ1-1,TRBD1,TRBV9,many,14,CASSETGGATEAFF,TGTGCCAGCAGCGAGACAGGGGGCGCCACTGAAGCTTTCTTT
TRBJ2-1,-,TRBV29-1,few,14,CSVDGGGTYNEQFF,TGCAGCGTTGACGGGGGAGGCACCTACAATGAGCAGTTCTTC
TRBJ2-2,-,TRBV20-1,many,16,CSARDGGRPSTGELFF,TGCAGTGCTAGAGATGGAGGGAGGCCGTCCACCGGGGAGCTGTTTTTT